This T cell receptor (beta chain) was retrieved from a study of T cells expressing NK-cell markers. Study in general: According to the study, TCR beta repertoires originated from sorted CD3+CD56+NKG2C+, CD3+CD56+NKG2C- and CD3+CD56-NKG2C+ T cells. Of eight sequenced donors, seven were HCMV-seropositive and one HCMV-seronegative.

CDR1 is DFQATT and CDR2 is SNEGSKA in the germline V gene (reference sequence). The CDR3 covers 14 residues. About this clonotype: Its antigen is unknown.

General study findings and limits: One observes that, in several donors, these clonotypes were also the leading ones within the CD3+CD56-NKG2C+ fraction. The dominant NKG2C+ clonotypes represented roughly 1.0-7.5% of CD8+ T cells in five or six donors.

TCRdb re-called the 5' RACE reads and shows each CDR3 protein once, DNA omitted. The repertoire table contains about 260,000 distinct CDR3 sequences. The specimen was blood T cells: a sorted CD56 or NKG2C T cell subset, CD4+ or CD8+ T cells, or bulk PBMC T cells (not recorded which). The clonotype originates from a man aged 18 to 30 in good health. This chain connects TRBV20-1 to TRBJ2-3; without DNA, the TCRdb call of TRBD1 cannot be checked. CDR3 amino acids: CSTKTGVTTDTQYF.